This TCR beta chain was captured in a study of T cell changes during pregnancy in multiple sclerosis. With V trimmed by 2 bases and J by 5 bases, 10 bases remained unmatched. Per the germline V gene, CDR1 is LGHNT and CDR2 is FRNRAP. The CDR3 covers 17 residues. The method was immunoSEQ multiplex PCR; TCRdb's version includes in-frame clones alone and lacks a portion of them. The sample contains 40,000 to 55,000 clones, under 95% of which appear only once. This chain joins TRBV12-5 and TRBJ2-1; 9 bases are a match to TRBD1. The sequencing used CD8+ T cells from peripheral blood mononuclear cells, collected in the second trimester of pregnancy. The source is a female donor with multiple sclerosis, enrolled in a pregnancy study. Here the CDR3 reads CASGLSGTGIPHNEQFF. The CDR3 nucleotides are TGTGCTAGTGGTTTGTCCGGGACAGGGATTCCCCACAATGAGCAGTTCTTC.